A selection of T cell receptor beta chains follows, all from one sample in a study of T cell repertoires in cytomegalovirus infection. TCRdb analysed the reads with MiXCR anew, one entry per CDR3 protein. The sample contains about 330,000 distinct CDR3 sequences, around a tenth of which appear only once. Sequencing was carried out using PBMCs. The receptor set was obtained from a human donor in good health (CMV status not recorded). Some clones in this sample may be carry-over from other donors' samples. Both conserved end residues are part of each CDR3. The order of the fields is clone size, J gene, V gene, CDR3 protein. Size is omitted from some rows. Given values are once, few, many or a class for expanded clones.

clone_size: few
j_call: TRBJ2-7
v_call: TRBV6-2/TRBV6-3
cdr3_aa: CASSNTGTSGVGEQYF

clone_size: few
j_call: TRBJ1-5
v_call: TRBV23-1
cdr3_aa: CASSRGRGGQPQHF

clone_size: -
j_call: TRBJ2-1
v_call: TRBV4-3
cdr3_aa: CASSQDGRISYNEQFF

clone_size: many
j_call: TRBJ1-1
v_call: TRBV5-6
cdr3_aa: CASTRTGGTPFTEAFF

clone_size: many
j_call: TRBJ1-1
v_call: TRBV12-3/TRBV12-4
cdr3_aa: CASSTGQGAEAFF

clone_size: few
j_call: TRBJ2-3
v_call: TRBV7-2
cdr3_aa: CASSLVSAAGGPDTQYF

clone_size: few
j_call: TRBJ1-3
v_call: TRBV13
cdr3_aa: CASRNTGFLTGNTIYF

clone_size: -
j_call: TRBJ2-1
v_call: TRBV20-1
cdr3_aa: CSARDPGGGFEQFF

clone_size: -
j_call: TRBJ1-1
v_call: TRBV28
cdr3_aa: CASSRTIFNTEAFF

clone_size: many
j_call: TRBJ2-7
v_call: TRBV4-1
cdr3_aa: CASSQSIGYEQYF

clone_size: -
j_call: TRBJ2-1
v_call: TRBV20-1
cdr3_aa: CSAREARGPYNEQFF

clone_size: many
j_call: TRBJ2-5
v_call: TRBV7-2
cdr3_aa: CASSFQREETQYF

clone_size: many
j_call: TRBJ2-3
v_call: TRBV7-2
cdr3_aa: CASILQPGLGADTQYF

clone_size: -
j_call: TRBJ2-2
v_call: TRBV28
cdr3_aa: CASSLYGFKPGQGNTGELFF

clone_size: few
j_call: TRBJ1-3
v_call: TRBV20-1
cdr3_aa: CSASGTASLSGNTIYF